This TCR beta chain appears in the sequencing data of a study of blood T cell repertoires in COVID-19. Looking at the study overall: The origin of the acute and convalescent COVID-19 samples was the United States, Italy and Spain. Sources were T cells, B-cell-depleted T cells, or PBMCs; the material itself was cDNA or gDNA.

This clone was observed a few times. The data were produced by immunoSEQ multiplex PCR, yet TCRdb's version contains in-frame clones alone and is incomplete. This table has about 100,000 clones, roughly 79% appearing once. The CDR3 consists of 15 residues. Germline CDR1 and CDR2: SGHTA and FQGTGA. The V end was cut by 2 bases, the J end by 5 bases, with 12 bases between. The receptor was isolated from a woman in her 70s with acute or convalescent COVID-19. The V call is TRBV7-3, the J call TRBJ2-2; a weak D match, TRBD1 (5 bases). The sequenced material came from peripheral blood. CDR3 amino acids: CASSLARVGTGELFF. The CDR3 nucleotides are TGTGCCAGCAGCTTAGCCAGGGTCGGAACCGGGGAGCTGTTTTTT.